This TCR beta chain was sequenced in a study of shared clonotypes between healthy human individuals. Findings and limits, study-wide: Naive CD4 clonotypes overlapped across a handful of donors at roughly 5.1%.

Measured with immunoSEQ multiplex PCR; TCRdb has only the in-frame clones, and not every one. The data show 2 million to 2.5 million clones, 93% seen once. Note on this clone: Its antigen is not known.

Trimming cost V 6 bases and J 4 bases, with 15 bases left between them. CDR3 length: 14 amino acids. CDR1 and CDR2 from the germline V gene are LNHDA and SQIVND (reference sequence). Terminally differentiated effector memory CD45RA+ cells were excluded from the naive CD8 cells, which were CD45RO-negative and positively selected for CCR7. This TCR was sampled from a man in his late teens or twenties in good health. Some clones in this sample may be carry-over from other donors' samples. Sequenced: naive CD8+ T cells from PBMCs. The rearrangement links TRBV19 to TRBJ1-1; a possible D gene is TRBD1 (5 bases). CDR3 region: CASRGHFSGTEAFF. DNA for the CDR3: TGTGCCAGTAGAGGACACTTCTCGGGCACTGAAGCTTTCTTT.